This TCR beta chain was found in a study of spatial heterogeneity in lung cancer (dated 2019 in TCRdb). With regard to the full study: The donors were some 72 patients from the lung TRACERx cohort who had early-stage, untreated non-small cell lung cancer. Follow-up PBMC samples were sequenced whenever available, with the median time to follow-up being 2 to 3 years after resection. Beta-chain transcripts were consistently detected in greater numbers than alpha-chain transcripts, which likely reflects a higher abundance of beta-chain transcripts. In the raw uncorrected reads, each unique combination of TCR and UMI appeared more than ten times on average. In non-small cell lung cancer, the study quantitatively compared TCR alpha and beta repertoires across several tumor regions, matched nontumor lung, and blood. Nonsynonymous mutation counts, determined by whole-exome sequencing of tumor tissue, were related to TCR repertoire features. Both alpha and beta chains were TCR-sequenced in 220 or so tumor regions, 64 matched nontumor lung samples and over 55 PBMC samples obtained at surgery. On the study overall, not on this receptor specifically: Additional single-cell paired TCR alpha and beta sequencing was considered necessary to confirm, at a functional level, the hypothesis that regional TCRs recognize regional mutations. Comparisons of baseline and follow-up blood repertoires included only 11 to 15 patients. Ubiquitous expanded tumor TCRs were found in blood more often at tumor resection than at routine follow-up.

The CDR3 spans 16 residues, from the cysteine through the phenylalanine. Only the CDR3 DNA is retained, 48 bases long and in frame from the first base. From a lookup of the germline V gene, CDR1 and CDR2 are SGHRS and YFSETQ. V ends up 3 bases short and J 4 bases short, with an unmatched junction base count of 11. This clonotype was recorded many times. This clone's antigen is unknown. No qualities accompany the bases; no much larger clone lies one base away. The time point label, as the study defines it: blood at routine non-recurrence follow-up after resection. Without any cell sorting, TCR sequencing was performed on whole RNA extracted either from tumor and nontumor lung tissue or from cryopreserved PBMC samples. Only patients for whom sufficient RNA was available from at least two tumor regions were selected for TCR sequencing. The library was obtained by 5' RACE. Data came from a NextSeq 500. The TCR library protocol attached a unique molecular identifier to each TCR cDNA molecule to allow correction of PCR and sequencing errors. The study's own analysis went as follows. TCR identification, UMI-based error correction and CDR3 extraction were performed with Decombinator tools. Expanded TCRs were defined as those above a frequency of 2 per 1,000, corresponding to the top 1% of the tumor frequency distribution. Each repertoire was subsampled 100 times to 5,000 TCRs, after which Renyi diversity was computed with the R vegan package. CDR3 similarity networks were constructed using string-kernel similarity of amino acid triplets, with links drawn between CDR3s whose pairwise similarity was above 0.82. TCRdb cleaned the public reads at Q25 with fastp, built clones with MiXCR and kept in-frame beta chains. When rows share a CDR3 protein, they turn into one entry using the most common DNA and genes. These V and J calls derive from TCRdb rather than the authors' analysis. The sample includes 45,000 to 65,000 distinct CDR3 sequences, with about 7.4% observed a single time. The biggest ten clones account for 35% of the sample.

This sample comprised PBMCs, obtained at follow-up. This receptor was obtained from a female donor with early-stage non-small cell lung cancer. The chain employs TRBV5-1 and TRBJ2-3; TRBD2 aligns with 7 central bases. The DNA is TGCGCCAGCAGCTCGAGACTAGCCCTACAGTCAGATACGCAGTATTTT. Its amino acids are CASSSRLALQSDTQYF.